This T cell receptor beta chain was retrieved from a study of T cells after yellow fever vaccination. Across the study: Any fraction with a low cell number was prepared using SMART-Seq v4 Ultra Low Input.

The CDR3 has 14 residues. V was trimmed by 7 bases and J by 1 base, leaving 11 bases between them. The germline V gene encodes CDR1 MDHEN and CDR2 SYDVKM. Making TCR cDNA involved 5'RACE template switching, which added UMIs and a universal primer site. Each CDR3 protein gets one entry after TCRdb re-called the 5' RACE reads with MiXCR. The sample records some 500,000 distinct CDR3 sequences, approximately 13% being singletons. This clonotype was seen only a few times. Its antigen is unknown. Whole-study results and caveats: Once the booster was given, most primary-vaccination clones reappeared, at approximately 97% for CD4 and roughly 86% for CD8.

The chain couples TRBV28 to TRBJ2-1; no definite D call. The sequence was obtained from a man aged 25-45 years who received the YFV17D yellow fever vaccine. This specimen consisted of PBMCs, obtained on the day of the yellow fever booster vaccination. CDR3 bases: TGTGCCAGCATACCGAGCTCATCCTACAATGAGCAGTTCTTC. This gives the protein CASIPSSSYNEQFF.